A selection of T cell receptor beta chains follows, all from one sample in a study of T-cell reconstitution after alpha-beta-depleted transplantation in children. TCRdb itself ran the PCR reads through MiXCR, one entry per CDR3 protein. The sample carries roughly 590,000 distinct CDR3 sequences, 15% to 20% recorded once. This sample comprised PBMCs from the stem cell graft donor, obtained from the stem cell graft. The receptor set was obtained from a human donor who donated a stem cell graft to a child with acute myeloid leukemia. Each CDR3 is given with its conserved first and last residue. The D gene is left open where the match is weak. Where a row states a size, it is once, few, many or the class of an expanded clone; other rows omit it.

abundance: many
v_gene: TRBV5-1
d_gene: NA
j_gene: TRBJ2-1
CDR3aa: CASSLVQAGYNEQFF
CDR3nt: TGCGCCAGCAGCTTGGTTCAGGCGGGGTACAATGAGCAGTTCTTC

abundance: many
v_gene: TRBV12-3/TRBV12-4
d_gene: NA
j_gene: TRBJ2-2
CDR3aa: CASTIGLHTGELFF
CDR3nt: TGTGCCAGCACCATCGGACTGCACACCGGGGAGCTGTTTTTT

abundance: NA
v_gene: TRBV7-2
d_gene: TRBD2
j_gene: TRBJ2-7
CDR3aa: CASSLSMRGLASDEQYF
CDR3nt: TGTGCCAGCAGCTTAAGTATGAGGGGACTAGCGAGCGACGAGCAGTACTTC

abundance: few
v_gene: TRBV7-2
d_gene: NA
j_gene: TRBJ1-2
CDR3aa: CASRIQADLYGYTF
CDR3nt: TGTGCCAGCAGAATACAGGCTGACCTCTATGGCTACACCTTC

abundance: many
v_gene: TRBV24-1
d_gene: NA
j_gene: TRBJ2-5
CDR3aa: CATSDWADKEGQYF
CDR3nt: TGTGCCACCAGTGATTGGGCCGACAAGGAAGGCCAGTACTTC

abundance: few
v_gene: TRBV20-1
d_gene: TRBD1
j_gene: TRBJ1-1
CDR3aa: CSARVTGVHTEAFF
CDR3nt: TGCAGTGCTAGAGTCACAGGGGTTCACACTGAAGCTTTCTTT

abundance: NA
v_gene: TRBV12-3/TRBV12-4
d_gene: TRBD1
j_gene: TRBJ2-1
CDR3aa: CASSGGVGDRAENEQFF
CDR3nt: TGTGCCAGCAGTGGGGGGGTAGGGGACAGGGCCGAAAATGAGCAGTTCTTC

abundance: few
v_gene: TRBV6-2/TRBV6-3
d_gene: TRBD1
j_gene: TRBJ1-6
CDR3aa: CASSYRTGAYSPLHF
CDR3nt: TGTGCCAGCAGCTACCGGACAGGGGCTTATTCACCCCTCCACTTT

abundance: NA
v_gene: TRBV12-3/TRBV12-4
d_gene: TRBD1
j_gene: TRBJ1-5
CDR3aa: CASSRDRNANQPQHF
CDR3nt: TGTGCCAGCAGCCGGGACAGAAACGCCAATCAGCCCCAGCATTTT

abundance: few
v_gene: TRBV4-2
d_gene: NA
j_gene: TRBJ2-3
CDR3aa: CASSQGDSADTQYF
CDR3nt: TGTGCCAGCAGCCAAGGGGACTCGGCAGATACGCAGTATTTT

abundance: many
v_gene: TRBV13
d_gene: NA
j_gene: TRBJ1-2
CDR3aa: CASSLGTGLYGYTF
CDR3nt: TGTGCCAGCAGCTTAGGGACAGGTCTCTATGGCTACACCTTC

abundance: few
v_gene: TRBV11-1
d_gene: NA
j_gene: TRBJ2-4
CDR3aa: CASSSTWAGDTNLAKNIQYF
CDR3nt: TGTGCCAGCAGCTCCACGTGGGCAGGAGACACCAATCTAGCCAAAAACATTCAGTACTTC

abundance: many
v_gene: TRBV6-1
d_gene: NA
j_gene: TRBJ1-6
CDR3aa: CASRRKGGTNSPLHF
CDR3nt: TGTGCCAGTAGGAGGAAAGGGGGTACTAATTCACCCCTCCACTTT

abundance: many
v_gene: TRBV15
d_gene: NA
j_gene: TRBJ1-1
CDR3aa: CATSRGGYGLNTEAFF
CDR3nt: TGTGCCACCAGCAGAGGGGGGTATGGCCTGAACACTGAAGCTTTCTTT

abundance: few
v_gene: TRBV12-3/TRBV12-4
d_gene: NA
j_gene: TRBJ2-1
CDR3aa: CASRAGAGNEQFF
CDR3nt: TGTGCCAGCAGGGCAGGGGCAGGAAATGAGCAGTTCTTC

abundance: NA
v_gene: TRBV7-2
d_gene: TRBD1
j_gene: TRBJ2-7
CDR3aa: CASSVYQGDEQYF
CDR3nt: TGTGCCAGCAGCGTCTACCAGGGGGACGAGCAGTACTTC

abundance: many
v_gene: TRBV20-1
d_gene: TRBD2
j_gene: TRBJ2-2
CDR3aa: CSARDLLATGGTNTGELFF
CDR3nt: TGCAGTGCTAGAGACCTGCTGGCGACGGGGGGGACGAACACCGGGGAGCTGTTTTTT

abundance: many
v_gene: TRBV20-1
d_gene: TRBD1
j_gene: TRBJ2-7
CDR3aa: CSARDSRYEQYF
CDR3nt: TGCAGTGCAAGGGACAGCAGGTACGAGCAGTACTTC

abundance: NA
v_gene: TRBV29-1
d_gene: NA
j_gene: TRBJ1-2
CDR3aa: CSVGGSGRDFYGYTF
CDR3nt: TGCAGCGTGGGCGGGTCCGGTAGAGATTTCTATGGCTACACCTTC

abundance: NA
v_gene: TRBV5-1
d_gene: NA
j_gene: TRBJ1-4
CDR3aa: CASSPEPGIDEKLFF
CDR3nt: TGCGCCAGCAGCCCCGAGCCGGGGATCGATGAAAAACTGTTTTTT

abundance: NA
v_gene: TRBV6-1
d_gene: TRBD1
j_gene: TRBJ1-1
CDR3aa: CASNAGQVNTEAFF
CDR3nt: TGTGCCAGCAACGCCGGACAGGTGAACACTGAAGCTTTCTTT

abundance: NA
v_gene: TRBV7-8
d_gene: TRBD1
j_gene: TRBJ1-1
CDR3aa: CASSLGITGDLNTEAFF
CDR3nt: TGTGCCAGCAGCTTAGGAATAACAGGGGACTTGAACACTGAAGCTTTCTTT

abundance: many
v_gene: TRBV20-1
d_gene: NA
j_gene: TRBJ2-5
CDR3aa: CSVRAGYQETQYF
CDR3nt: TGCAGTGTTAGGGCGGGGTACCAAGAGACCCAGTACTTC

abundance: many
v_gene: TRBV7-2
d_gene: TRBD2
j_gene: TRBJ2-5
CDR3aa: CASKPGLAGVETQYF
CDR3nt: TGTGCCAGCAAACCCGGACTAGCGGGGGTTGAGACCCAGTACTTC

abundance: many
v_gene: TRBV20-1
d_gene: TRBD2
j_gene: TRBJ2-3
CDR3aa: CSAISSGGQDTQYF
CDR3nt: TGCAGTGCTATCTCTAGCGGGGGGCAGGATACGCAGTATTTT

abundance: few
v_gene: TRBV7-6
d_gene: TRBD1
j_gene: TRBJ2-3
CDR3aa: CASSSFPQDRAEDTQYF
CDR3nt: TGTGCCAGCAGCTCCTTTCCTCAGGACAGGGCAGAGGATACGCAGTATTTT

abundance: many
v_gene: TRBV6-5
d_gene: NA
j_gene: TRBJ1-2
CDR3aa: CASSYAQEANYGYTF
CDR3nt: TGTGCCAGCAGTTACGCACAGGAGGCTAACTATGGCTACACCTTC

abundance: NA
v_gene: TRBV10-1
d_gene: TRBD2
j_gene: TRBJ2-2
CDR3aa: CASSTGTSGGAGTGELFF
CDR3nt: TGCGCCAGCAGTACCGGGACTAGCGGGGGGGCCGGCACCGGGGAGCTGTTTTTT

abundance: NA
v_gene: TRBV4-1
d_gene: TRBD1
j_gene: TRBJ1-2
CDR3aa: CASSQRDRGLGYTF
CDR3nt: TGCGCCAGCAGCCAGCGGGACAGGGGGCTAGGCTACACCTTC

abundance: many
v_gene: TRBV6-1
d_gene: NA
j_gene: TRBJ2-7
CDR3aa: CASNGAMSYEQYF
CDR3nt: TGTGCCAGCAATGGAGCCATGTCCTACGAGCAGTACTTC

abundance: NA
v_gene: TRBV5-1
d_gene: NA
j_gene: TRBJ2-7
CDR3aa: CASSLGSRAYEQYF
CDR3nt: TGCGCCAGCAGCTTGGGGTCTAGGGCCTACGAGCAGTACTTC

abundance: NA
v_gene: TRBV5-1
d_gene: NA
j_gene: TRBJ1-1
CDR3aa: CASSRAGSNTEAFF
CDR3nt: TGCGCCAGCAGTCGGGCCGGGAGTAACACTGAAGCTTTCTTT

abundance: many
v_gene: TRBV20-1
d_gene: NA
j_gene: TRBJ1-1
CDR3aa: CSARDFEAFF
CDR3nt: TGCAGTGCTAGGGACTTTGAAGCTTTCTTT

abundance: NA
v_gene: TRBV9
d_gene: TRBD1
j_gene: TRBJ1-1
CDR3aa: CASRVQGARTEAFF
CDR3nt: TGTGCCAGCAGGGTACAGGGGGCCCGCACTGAAGCTTTCTTT

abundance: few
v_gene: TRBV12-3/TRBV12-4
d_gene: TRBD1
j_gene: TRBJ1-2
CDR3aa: CASSLQGVNYGYTF
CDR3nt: TGTGCCAGCAGTTTACAGGGGGTAAACTATGGCTACACCTTC

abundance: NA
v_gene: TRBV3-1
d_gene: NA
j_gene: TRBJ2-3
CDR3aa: CASSQGASTDTQYF
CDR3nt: TGTGCCAGCAGCCAGGGGGCGAGCACAGATACGCAGTATTTT

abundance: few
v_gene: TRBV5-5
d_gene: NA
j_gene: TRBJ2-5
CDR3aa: CASSLTPETQYF
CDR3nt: TGTGCCAGCAGCTTAACGCCAGAGACCCAGTACTTC

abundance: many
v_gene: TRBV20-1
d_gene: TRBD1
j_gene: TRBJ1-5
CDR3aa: CSATTGGLDQPQHF
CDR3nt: TGCAGTGCGACTACAGGGGGCTTAGATCAGCCCCAGCATTTT

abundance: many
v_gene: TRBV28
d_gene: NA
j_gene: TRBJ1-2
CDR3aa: CASSLGLTGFGDGYTF
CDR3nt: TGTGCCAGCAGTTTGGGCCTTACAGGGTTCGGCGATGGCTACACCTTC

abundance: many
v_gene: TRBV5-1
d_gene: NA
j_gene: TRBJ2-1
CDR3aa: CASSPDTGLNEQFF
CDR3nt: TGCGCCAGCAGCCCGGATACGGGGCTCAATGAGCAGTTCTTC

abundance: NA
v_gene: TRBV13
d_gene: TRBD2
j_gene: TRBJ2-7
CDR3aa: CASSLSGGAFGRYEQYF
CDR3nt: TGTGCCAGCAGCCTCAGCGGGGGGGCCTTCGGGAGGTACGAGCAGTACTTC

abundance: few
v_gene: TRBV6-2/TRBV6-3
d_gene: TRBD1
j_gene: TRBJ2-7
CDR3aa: CASSYAVTGVGEQYF
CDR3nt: TGTGCCAGCAGTTACGCTGTGACAGGGGTCGGCGAGCAGTACTTC

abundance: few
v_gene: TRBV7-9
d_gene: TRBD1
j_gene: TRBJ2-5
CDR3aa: CASRPGTEETQYF
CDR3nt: TGTGCCAGCAGACCCGGGACAGAAGAGACCCAGTACTTC

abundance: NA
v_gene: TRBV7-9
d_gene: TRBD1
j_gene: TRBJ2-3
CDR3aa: CASSRQGQADTQYF
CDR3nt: TGTGCCAGCAGCCGTCAGGGACAGGCAGATACGCAGTATTTT

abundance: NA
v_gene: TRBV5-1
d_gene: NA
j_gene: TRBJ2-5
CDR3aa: CASSSREVQETQYF
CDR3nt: TGCGCCAGCAGCTCGAGGGAAGTCCAAGAGACCCAGTACTTC

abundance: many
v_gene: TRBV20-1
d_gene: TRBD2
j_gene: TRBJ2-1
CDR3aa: CSAREWTSGGYNEQFF
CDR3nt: TGCAGTGCTAGAGAATGGACTAGCGGGGGCTACAATGAGCAGTTCTTC

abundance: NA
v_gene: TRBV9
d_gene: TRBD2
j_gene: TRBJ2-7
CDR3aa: CASSPTGTSGPWGEQYF
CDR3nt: TGTGCCAGCAGCCCGACGGGGACTAGCGGTCCATGGGGGGAGCAGTACTTC

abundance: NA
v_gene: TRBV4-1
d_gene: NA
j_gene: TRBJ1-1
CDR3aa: CASSQDDDGDTEAFF
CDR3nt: TGCGCCAGCAGCCAGGATGACGACGGAGACACTGAAGCTTTCTTT

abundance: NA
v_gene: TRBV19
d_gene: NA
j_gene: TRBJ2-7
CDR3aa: CASSSRTTYEQYF
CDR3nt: TGTGCCAGTAGTTCCAGGACGACCTACGAGCAGTACTTC